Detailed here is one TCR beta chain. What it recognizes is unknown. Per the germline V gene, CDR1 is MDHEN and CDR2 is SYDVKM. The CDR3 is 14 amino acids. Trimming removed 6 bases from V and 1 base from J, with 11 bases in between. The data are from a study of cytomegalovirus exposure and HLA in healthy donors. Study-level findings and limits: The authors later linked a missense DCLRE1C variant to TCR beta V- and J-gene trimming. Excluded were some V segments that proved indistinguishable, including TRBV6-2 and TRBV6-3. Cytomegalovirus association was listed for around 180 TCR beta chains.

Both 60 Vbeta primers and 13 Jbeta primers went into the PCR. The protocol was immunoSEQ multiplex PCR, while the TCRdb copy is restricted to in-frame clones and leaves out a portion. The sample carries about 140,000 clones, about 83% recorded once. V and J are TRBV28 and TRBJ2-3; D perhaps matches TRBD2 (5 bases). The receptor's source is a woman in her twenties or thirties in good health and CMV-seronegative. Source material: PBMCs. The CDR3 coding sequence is TGTGCCAGCAGCTCTAGCATCGGCACAGATACGCAGTATTTT. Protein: CASSSSIGTDTQYF.